The present entry profiles one T cell receptor beta chain with its context. The count of this clone is one. This clone's antigen is unknown. Qualities for individual bases were not recorded, and no much larger clone is one base off. This specimen belongs to a study of graft-versus-host responses after intestinal transplantation (dated by TCRdb to 2020 to 2022). As for the study more broadly: Recipients received multivisceral, liver-intestinal, or isolated intestinal transplants. Anti-thymocyte globulin induction was given to all recipients, followed by maintenance tacrolimus and steroids for around three years. Graft-versus-host and host-versus-graft alloreactive T cell clones were tracked in the graft, circulation and bone marrow after intestinal transplantation using bulk TCR-beta CDR3 sequencing. To identify alloreactive clones, pre-transplant mixed lymphocyte reaction products were sequenced and then compared with unstimulated pre-transplant donor and recipient T cells. A cohort of 24 intestinal transplant recipients, including one retransplant, was enrolled, and a few patients lacking pretransplant specimens were excluded. Donor T cell macrochimerism was defined as a peak of at least 4% donor T cells among recipient peripheral blood mononuclear cells. Rather than going through the commercial service, samples from a few later patients were sequenced in-house on an Illumina MiSeq and processed with MiXCR. Findings and caveats that apply to the study as a whole: In the allografts of patients with donor T cell macrochimerism, GvH to HvG T cell clonal ratios were high. Peak levels of circulating GvH clones were associated with declines in HvG clones early after transplant. Conclusions were limited by the relatively low number and heterogeneity of intestinal transplant patients. GvH clones were found in recipient bone marrow, and some of the GvH clones appeared earlier in ileal mucosa or blood, which is consistent with an intestinal mucosal origin.

Library generation was performed with the immunoSEQ multiplex PCR assay. For most patients, high-throughput TCR-beta CDR3 sequencing of genomic DNA was performed by Adaptive Biotechnologies. The original pipeline was this. Adaptive's ImmunoSEQ software supplied the TCR sequencing data for 15 to 20 patients, while MiXCR and VDJtools were used to process three other patients. CDR3 nucleotide sequences shared by donor and recipient were removed because the origin of these sequences could not be assigned. To be classed as alloreactive, a clone needed at least 2-fold expansion over unstimulated cells and a minimum CFSE-low frequency of 0.002% (template counts) or 0.001% (read counts). Mappable clones were those detected in sequenced pre-transplant spleen, lymph node, or MLR CFSE-low populations of the donor or recipient. Cumulative frequency of alloreactive clones was calculated as a percentage of all sequences weighted by copy number. TCRdb took this table from immuneACCESS and kept in-frame rearrangements with V and J called. Such tables lack part of the clones; where checked against another copy, unresolved V genes explain under half of the gap, and the rest is unexplained. V, J and clone size derive from that table, while D and trimming were established from the DNA sequence. This sample has tens of thousands of clones in its table, and 75% to 95% of those were observed once. The ten largest make up about 6% of the sample.

Blood samples were collected up to 4 times in the first month after transplant and then at least monthly when available. Inclusive of the bounding cysteine and phenylalanine, the CDR3 is 14 residues long. The DNA shown is the 42-base CDR3, in frame from base 1. The trim is 4 bases for V and 10 bases for J, with a gap of 17 bases between the germline ends. CDR1 and CDR2 were assigned from the germline V gene as SGHVS and FQNEAQ. Rearrangement joined TRBV7-8 to TRBJ2-1, with the D gene not confidently named. This TCR derives from a human patient who received an intestinal transplant, so some T cells may come from the graft donor. Sequences were derived from PBMCs, sampled 650 to 670 days after intestinal transplant. The bases are TGTGCCAGCAGCTCGACCCGGGTTTTTGGCGAGCAGTTCTTC. This gives the protein CASSSTRVFGEQFF.